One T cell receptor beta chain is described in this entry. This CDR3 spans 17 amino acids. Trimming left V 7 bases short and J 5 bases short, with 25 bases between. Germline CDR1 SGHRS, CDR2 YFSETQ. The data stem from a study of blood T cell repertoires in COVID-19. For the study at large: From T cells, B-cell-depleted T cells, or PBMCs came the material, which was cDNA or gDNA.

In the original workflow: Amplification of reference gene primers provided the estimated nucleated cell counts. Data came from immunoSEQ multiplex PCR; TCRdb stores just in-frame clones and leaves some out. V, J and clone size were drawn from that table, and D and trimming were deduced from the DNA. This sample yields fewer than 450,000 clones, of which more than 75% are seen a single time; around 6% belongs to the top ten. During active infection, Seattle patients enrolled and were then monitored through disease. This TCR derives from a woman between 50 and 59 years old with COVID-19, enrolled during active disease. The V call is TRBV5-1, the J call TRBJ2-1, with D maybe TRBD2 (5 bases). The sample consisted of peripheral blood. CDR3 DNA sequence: TGCGCCAGCGGACCTCCTCGTGCGGGTTTCGGACACAATGAGCAGTTCTTC. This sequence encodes CASGPPRAGFGHNEQFF.